A selection of T cell receptor beta chains follows, all from one sample in a study of cytomegalovirus exposure and HLA in healthy donors. Clones were sequenced by immunoSEQ multiplex PCR, and TCRdb holds only the in-frame ones, with some missing. The table records roughly 330,000 clones, approximately 86% of them present only once. Sequenced input: PBMCs. The source of these receptors is a woman aged 25-40 years in good health and CMV-seropositive. Each CDR3 is given with its conserved first and last residue. Fields, in order: V gene, D gene, clone size, J gene, CDR3 protein, CDR3 DNA. The D gene is left open where the match is weak. The size entry is marked missing in some rows and otherwise reads once, few, many or a size class.

>TRBV11-3|TRBD1|-|TRBJ1-2
CASSFRTGVRLYGYTF
TGTGCCAGCAGCTTTCGGACAGGGGTTCGGCTCTATGGCTACACCTTC
>TRBV27|-|-|TRBJ1-1
CASSFGPRAEAFF
TGTGCCAGCAGTTTTGGGCCGAGGGCTGAAGCTTTCTTT
>TRBV4-1|TRBD2|-|TRBJ2-2
CASSRAGVETGELFF
TGCGCCAGCAGCCGGGCGGGAGTTGAGACCGGGGAGCTGTTTTTT
>TRBV7-9|-|-|TRBJ1-6
CASSLESDVSPLHF
TGTGCCAGCAGCTTAGAGTCTGATGTTTCACCCCTCCACTTT
>TRBV7-2|-|-|TRBJ2-7
CASSGGLTSSYEQYF
TGTGCCAGCAGCGGGGGACTGACGAGCTCCTACGAGCAGTACTTC
>TRBV9|-|-|TRBJ2-7
CASSVDGVVGYEQYF
TGTGCCAGCAGCGTAGACGGGGTTGTGGGGTACGAGCAGTACTTC
>TRBV7-2|-|-|TRBJ2-5
CASSLETLHQETQYF
TGTGCCAGCAGCTTAGAAACTCTCCACCAAGAGACCCAGTACTTC
>TRBV5-1|TRBD2|-|TRBJ2-1
CASSLRTSAYNEQFF
TGCGCCAGCAGCTTAAGGACTAGCGCGTACAATGAGCAGTTCTTC
>TRBV19|-|few|TRBJ2-7
CASSSRGDEQYF
TGTGCCAGTAGTAGCAGGGGTGACGAGCAGTACTTC
>TRBV6-5|-|few|TRBJ2-7
CASSYVGAEQYF
TGTGCCAGCAGTTATGTGGGGGCTGAGCAGTACTTC
>TRBV29-1|TRBD1|-|TRBJ2-7
CSVSDWDSFQYF
TGCAGCGTTTCTGATTGGGACAGCTTCCAGTACTTC
>TRBV28|-|-|TRBJ2-7
CASSSPRYEQYF
TGTGCCAGCAGTTCTCCAAGATACGAGCAGTACTTC
>TRBV6-1|-|-|TRBJ2-1
CASSPSDSSYNEQFF
TGTGCCAGCAGCCCGTCGGACAGCTCCTACAATGAGCAGTTCTTC
>TRBV28|TRBD1|-|TRBJ2-2
CASSPQGQNTGELFF
TGTGCCAGCAGTCCACAGGGGCAGAACACCGGGGAGCTGTTTTTT
>TRBV2|TRBD1|once|TRBJ2-2
CANLRDRNTGELFF
TGTGCCAACCTCCGGGACAGGAACACCGGGGAGCTGTTTTTT
>TRBV28|TRBD1|-|TRBJ1-2
CASSNRGTNYGYTF
TGTGCCAGCAGTAACAGGGGGACTAACTATGGCTACACCTTC
>TRBV25-1|-|-|TRBJ1-3
CASRDRQGNTIYF
TGTGCCAGCAGGGACCGACAGGGAAACACCATATATTTT